This passage covers 26 T cell receptor beta chains from one sample sequenced in a study of cytomegalovirus exposure and HLA in healthy donors. PCR primers comprised 60 Vbeta and 13 Jbeta primers. Libraries were prepared by immunoSEQ multiplex PCR; TCRdb keeps only in-frame clonotypes and omits some of them. The data show around 190,000 clones, and the top ten clones hold around 0.95%. Sequencing was done on a sample of PBMCs. The receptors were sampled from a woman aged 30 to 39 in good health and CMV-seropositive.

The V gene is TRBV5-1, the J gene TRBJ1-5; tentative D call: TRBD1 (6 bases). V gave up 0 bases and J gave up 6 bases, with 10 bases separating them. The germline CDR1 and CDR2 sequences are SGHRS and YFSETQ. This CDR3 contains 14 residues. CDR3 nucleotides: TGCGCCAGCAGCTTGGGACAGGCAGGTCAGCCCCAGCATTTT. It encodes CASSLGQAGQPQHF.

The chain joins TRBV6-4 to TRBJ1-5; possible D gene TRBD1, 5 bases. The germline CDR1 and CDR2 sequences are MRHNA and SNTAGT. V shed 5 bases and J shed 4 bases, with 12 bases lying between them. This CDR3 has 14 residues. This CDR3 reads CASSSSGGNQPQHF. CDR3 sequence (DNA): TGTGCCAGCAGTTCGTCGGGGGGTAATCAGCCCCAGCATTTT.

J is TRBJ1-3 and V is TRBV6-5; no clear D. Per the germline V gene, CDR1 is MNHEY and CDR2 is SVGAGI. The CDR3 totals 14 residues. The V end was cut by 5 bases, the J end by 0 bases, with 8 bases between. The CDR3 DNA reads as TGTGCCAGCAGTCCAGCAGGCTCTGGAAACACCATATATTTT. As protein: CASSPAGSGNTIYF.

The chain links TRBV2 to TRBJ2-7; no clear D gene. V lost 5 bases and J 7 bases, leaving 9 bases between the germline ends. CDR3 length: 11 residues. Germline V gives CDR1 SNHLY, CDR2 FYNNEI. CDR3 sequence (DNA): TGTGCCAGCAGTCCATCTGAGGAGCAGTACTTC. Translation gives CASSPSEEQYF.

Remarks on this clone: Other DNA sequences in the sample encode the same CDR3. The CDR3 here is CASSLAVMNTEAFF. CDR3 nucleotide sequence: TGCGCCAGCAGCTTGGCAGTCATGAACACTGAAGCTTTCTTT. This chain links TRBV5-1 with TRBJ1-1; D unresolved. Germline lookup yields CDR1 SGHRS and CDR2 YFSETQ. Trimming left V 0 bases short and J 0 bases short, with 6 bases between. This CDR3 spans 14 amino acids.

The gene calls are TRBV2 and TRBJ1-2; D gene ambiguous. Per the germline V gene, CDR1 is SNHLY and CDR2 is FYNNEI. The V end lost 2 bases, the J end lost 8 bases, and 9 bases lay between the germline ends. This CDR3 comprises 12 residues. Here the CDR3 DNA reads TGTGCCAGCAGTGAATATCGAGGAGGCTACACCTTC. It specifies CASSEYRGGYTF.

The rearrangement uses TRBV5-1 and TRBJ2-7; possibly TRBD2 for D (6 bases). Germline-derived CDR1 and CDR2 are SGHRS and YFSETQ. The CDR3 runs 17 residues. The V and J ends lost 1 base and 0 bases respectively, with 17 bases between them. CDR3 loop: CASSLWGVGSTSYEQYF. The CDR3 nucleotides read TGCGCCAGCAGCTTGTGGGGGGTCGGCAGTACCTCCTACGAGCAGTACTTC.

J is TRBJ2-5 and V is TRBV7-2, with a possible D match to TRBD1 (5 bases). The V gene's germline CDR1 is SGHTA and CDR2 FQGNSA. Trimming pared 3 bases from V and 3 bases from J, leaving 14 bases between. The CDR3 spans 15 residues. The DNA for the CDR3 is TGTGCCAGCAGCTTTGGTGGGGCTCTCAAAGAGACCCAGTACTTC. It yields the protein CASSFGGALKETQYF. The full variable domain, in which reference TRBV7-2 and TRBJ2-5 provide the parts outside the CDR3, is GAGVSQSPSNKVTEKGKDVELRCDPISGHTALYWYRQSLGQGLEFLIYFQGNSAPDKSGLPSDRFSAERTGGSVSTLTIQRTQQEDSAVYLCASSFGGALKETQYFGPGTRLLVL.

V usage is TRBV19 and J usage is TRBJ2-2; 10 nucleotides line up with TRBD2. Germline CDR1 reads LNHDA; CDR2 reads SQIVND (reference sequence). This CDR3 region has 16 residues. V dropped 3 bases and J dropped 5; count of bases not matched to a gene: 6. The DNA for the CDR3 is TGTGCCAGTAGTATGCGGCTAGCGGGAGTTACCGGGGAGCTGTTTTTT. Its protein is CASSMRLAGVTGELFF.

As DNA, the CDR3 is TGTGCCAGCAGCGAACTAGCGAAAGAGCAGTTCTTC. Protein product: CASSELAKEQFF. The rearrangement uses TRBV13 and TRBJ2-1; 7 positions agree with TRBD2. V shed 5 bases and J 10 bases; nucleotides not matched to a gene: 5. Germline V gene data show CDR1 as PRHDT and CDR2 as FYEKMQ (reference sequence). The CDR3 is made up of 12 amino acids.

This rearrangement joins TRBV7-2 to TRBJ2-5; 7 nucleotides agree with TRBD1. Germline values: CDR1 SGHTA, CDR2 FQGNSA. J was trimmed by 2 bases and V by 5 bases; bases with no gene match: 2. This CDR3 is 13 amino acids long. In DNA form, the CDR3 reads TGTGCCAGCAGCCGGGACAGACAAGAGACCCAGTACTTC. It encodes CASSRDRQETQYF.

The rearrangement links TRBV2 to TRBJ2-5; the D is unclear. Trimming pared 8 bases from V and 1 base from J, leaving 11 bases between. The V gene's germline CDR1 is SNHLY and CDR2 FYNNEI. CDR3 length equals 13 residues. The CDR3 sequence: CASLRSSQETQYF. CDR3 bases: TGTGCCAGCTTGAGGAGTAGCCAAGAGACCCAGTACTTC.

As DNA, the CDR3 is TGTGCCATCAGTGAGTCTTTGGGACTAGGAATGTTGGGGAATGAGCAGTTCTTC. This translates into CAISESLGLGMLGNEQFF. This sequence joins TRBV10-3 and TRBJ2-1, with 8 bases matching TRBD2. This CDR3 comprises 18 residues. The V and J ends lost 0 bases and 7 bases, in that order; junction bases with no gene match: 14. Germline V gene data show CDR1 as ENHRY and CDR2 as SYGVKD.

The J gene is TRBJ2-5, the V gene TRBV6-5; TRBD1 is a possible D gene (5 bases). Trimming left V 2 bases short and J 3 bases short, with 10 bases between. CDR3 length equals 14 residues. Germline CDR1 is MNHEY and CDR2 is SVGAGI. The CDR3 nucleotides are TGTGCCAGCAGTTACACACGCAGGGAAGAGACCCAGTACTTC. Translating it yields CASSYTRREETQYF.

J is TRBJ2-7 and V is TRBV28; D is perhaps TRBD2 (5 bases). The ends were cut back, 7 bases at V and 5 bases at J, with 18 bases in the middle. This CDR3 region has 14 residues. Looked up from germline, CDR1 is MDHEN and CDR2 is SYDVKM. The CDR3 nucleotides read TGTGCCAGCAATTCAGGAGGTAATCTCCACGAGCAGTACTTC. This gives the protein CASNSGGNLHEQYF. Full variable domain (rest looked up from reference TRBV28 and TRBJ2-7): DVKVTQSSRYLVKRTGEKVFLECVQDMDHENMFWYRQDPGLGLRLIYFSYDVKMKEKGDIPEGYSVSREKKERFSLILESASTNQTSMYLCASNSGGNLHEQYFGPGTRLTVT.

V usage is TRBV5-1 and J usage is TRBJ2-2, with 16 nucleotides matching TRBD2. Germline V gene data show CDR1 as SGHRS and CDR2 as YFSETQ. This CDR3 is built from 18 residues. V trimming: 4 bases; J trimming: 5 bases; junction bases outside the gene matches: 8. The CDR3: CASSHGTSGGARTGELFF. The CDR3 nucleotides are TGCGCCAGCAGCCACGGGACTAGCGGGGGGGCAAGGACCGGGGAGCTGTTTTTT.

The chain has TRBV5-4 and TRBJ1-3; D not certain. CDR1 and CDR2 (germline): SGHNT, YYREEE (reference sequence). Deletions cut 4 bases from V and 3 bases from J, with 8 bases between. CDR3 length: 13 residues. The CDR3 DNA reads as TGTGCCAGCAGCACGGAGGTTGGAAACACCATATATTTT. Translated: CASSTEVGNTIYF.

J is TRBJ2-1 and V is TRBV9; D gene uncertain. Germline V gene sequence: CDR1 SGDLS, CDR2 YYNGEE. The V end lost 4 bases, the J end lost 4 bases, and 9 bases lay between the germline ends. This CDR3 comprises 13 residues. The CDR3 sequence: CASSTGLYNEQFF. The CDR3 bases are TGTGCCAGCAGCACGGGTTTATACAATGAGCAGTTCTTC.

In DNA form, the CDR3 reads TGCAGCGTTGACGTTGGCTACACCTTC. Encoded protein: CSVDVGYTF. The rearrangement joins TRBV29-1 to TRBJ1-2, with D hard to call. Trimming shortened V by 3 bases and J by 7 bases, and 3 bases separated the two germline ends. CDR3 length: 9 residues. CDR1 SQVTM and CDR2 ANQGSEA come from the germline V gene.

The chain has TRBV18 and TRBJ1-4; 9 bases align to TRBD1. Trimming took 3 bases from V and 8 from J; bases not matched to a gene: 7. The CDR3 has 15 amino acids. The germline V gene encodes CDR1 KGHSH and CDR2 LQKENI. CDR3 sequence: CASSPQTGGNEKLFF. CDR3 DNA sequence: TGTGCCAGCTCACCGCAGACAGGGGGGAACGAAAAACTGTTTTTT.

This chain joins TRBV6-5 and TRBJ2-3, with D unclear. Trimming pared 8 bases from V and 2 bases from J, leaving 8 bases between. Germline CDR1 is MNHEY and CDR2 is SVGAGI. This CDR3 has 12 amino acids. The CDR3 reads CASGQYTDTQYF. In nucleotides, the CDR3 is TGTGCCAGCGGCCAATACACAGATACGCAGTATTTT.

This chain uses TRBV6-6 with TRBJ2-5; 11 nucleotides align to TRBD1. The CDR3 is 16 amino acids. Trimming took 5 bases from V and 5 from J; bases not matched to a gene: 10. Per germline, CDR1 MNHNY and CDR2 SVGAGI (reference sequence). The CDR3 loop is CASSRAGTGGEETQYF. CDR3 DNA: TGTGCCAGCAGTCGAGCCGGGACAGGGGGGGAGGAGACCCAGTACTTC.

The CDR3 here is CASGLGGQNTDTQYF. The CDR3, as DNA: TGTGCTAGTGGTTTGGGTGGACAGAACACAGATACGCAGTATTTT. V usage is TRBV12-5 and J usage is TRBJ2-3, with a possible D match to TRBD1 (6 bases). The CDR3 contains 15 residues. Germline CDR1 is LGHNT and CDR2 is FRNRAP. V was cut by 1 base and J by 2 bases, with 10 bases left in between.

This rearrangement joins TRBV7-2 to TRBJ2-1; TRBD2 aligns across 9 bases. The CDR3 contains 15 residues. The V gene's germline CDR1 is SGHTA and CDR2 FQGNSA. Trimming took 5 bases from V and 2 from J; bases not matched to a gene: 4. As DNA, the CDR3 is TGTGCCAGCAGCGCCGGACTAGCGACCTACAATGAGCAGTTCTTC. It encodes CASSAGLATYNEQFF. The complete variable domain, with remaining parts taken from reference TRBV7-2 and TRBJ2-1, reads GAGVSQSPSNKVTEKGKDVELRCDPISGHTALYWYRQSLGQGLEFLIYFQGNSAPDKSGLPSDRFSAERTGGSVSTLTIQRTQQEDSAVYLCASSAGLATYNEQFFGPGTRLTVL.

The genes are TRBV7-2 and TRBJ1-2, with 7 bases matching TRBD1. J gave up 4 bases and V 5 bases, and 7 bases lay outside the gene matches. CDR3 size: 14 residues. CDR1 is SGHTA, CDR2 FQGNSA, per germline. The CDR3 sequence: CASSPPRQGYGYTF. In DNA, the CDR3 is TGTGCCAGCAGCCCACCCAGACAGGGCTATGGCTACACCTTC.

The rearrangement uses TRBV7-9 and TRBJ2-7; 13 bases match TRBD2. Germline V lookup: CDR1 SEHNR, CDR2 FQNEAQ (reference sequence). The CDR3 has 16 amino acids. V shed 5 bases, J shed 2 bases, and the junction held 6 bases outside the gene matches. Here the CDR3 reads CASSGTSGVTPYEQYF. The CDR3 DNA is TGTGCCAGCAGCGGGACTAGCGGGGTCACCCCCTACGAGCAGTACTTC.